This is a list of T cell receptor beta chains from one sample in a study of blood T cell repertoires in COVID-19. The data were produced by immunoSEQ multiplex PCR, yet TCRdb's version contains in-frame clones alone and is incomplete. Of some 290,000 clones listed, roughly 91% are singletons. Sequenced input: peripheral blood. These receptors all come from a woman aged 25-40 years with COVID-19, enrolled during active disease. CDR3s include the opening cysteine and the closing phenylalanine or tryptophan. D genes are given only for firm matches. Clone size is shown for a subset of rows, as once, few, many or a class of expanded clone.

DNA | CDR3 | V | size | D | J
TGCGCCAGCAGTGAGTCGGACACAGCCTACGAGCAGTACTTC | CASSESDTAYEQYF | TRBV10-1 | - | - | TRBJ2-7
TGTGCCAGCAGAGCAACGGACAGGGGGCTTAGCTCACCCCTCCACTTT | CASRATDRGLSSPLHF | TRBV2 | - | TRBD1 | TRBJ1-6
TGTGCCAGCAGTTTCGGGGGCGAGGGGGCAGGGGAAAAACTGTTTTTT | CASSFGGEGAGEKLFF | TRBV28 | once | TRBD1 | TRBJ1-4
TGTGCCAGCCTGCTGGAGAGGGGGCATGGCTACACCTTC | CASLLERGHGYTF | TRBV2 | once | TRBD1 | TRBJ1-2
TGTGCCACGACAGGACAGGGCTATGGCTACACCTTC | CATTGQGYGYTF | TRBV7-9 | - | TRBD1 | TRBJ1-2
TGCGCCAGCAGCCCGACAGGGGTTAATAATGAAAAACTGTTTTTT | CASSPTGVNNEKLFF | TRBV5-1 | once | TRBD1 | TRBJ1-4
TGTGCCAGCAGGGGGACAGGGGGCGACACTGAAGCTTTCTTT | CASRGTGGDTEAFF | TRBV2 | - | TRBD1 | TRBJ1-1
TGTGCCAGCAGCGACCGGCCGGCAAAGACAGGGTACTATGGCTACACCTTC | CASSDRPAKTGYYGYTF | TRBV9 | - | TRBD1 | TRBJ1-2
TGTGCCAGCAGCCGTAGCGGGGGGGCCTTGGACATTCAGTACTTC | CASSRSGGALDIQYF | TRBV11-2 | - | TRBD2 | TRBJ2-4
TGTGCCAGCTCACTGTTGGACAGCTCTAACACTGAAGCTTTCTTT | CASSLLDSSNTEAFF | TRBV18 | few | - | TRBJ1-1
TGTGCTAGTGGATCTAGGACAGGCCGCACAGATACGCAGTATTTT | CASGSRTGRTDTQYF | TRBV12-5 | - | TRBD1 | TRBJ2-3
TGTGCCAGCAGCGTAGGAGCCGAGTGGGGCTACACCTTC | CASSVGAEWGYTF | TRBV9 | - | - | TRBJ1-2
TGCGCCAGCAGCTTAGTTTCGCTAGCGGGGAAAGAGACCCAGTACTTC | CASSLVSLAGKETQYF | TRBV5-1 | - | TRBD2 | TRBJ2-5
TGTGCCAGCGTAATCGGCCTCCGGGATGGCTACACCTTC | CASVIGLRDGYTF | TRBV18 | - | - | TRBJ1-2
TGTGCCAGCAGCCTCGAAGCGGGTGGCACTGAAGCTTTCTTT | CASSLEAGGTEAFF | TRBV3-1/TRBV3-2 | - | - | TRBJ1-1
TGTGCCAGCAACAGGGCAAACACGCTCTACGAGCAGTACTTC | CASNRANTLYEQYF | TRBV21-1 | - | - | TRBJ2-7
TGTGCCAGTAGACAACAGGCCCCTCCATCGGCTTTCTTT | CASRQQAPPSAFF | TRBV19 | - | - | TRBJ1-1
TGTGCCACCAGCAGAGATTCGATGGGCAGGTCCTGGCTATCCGAGCAGTACTTC | CATSRDSMGRSWLSEQYF | TRBV15 | - | - | TRBJ2-7
TGCGCCAGCAGCTTGTCGACTAGTGGTGAGCAGTTCTTC | CASSLSTSGEQFF | TRBV5-1 | - | - | TRBJ2-1
TGTGCCACCAGCAGAGACCCGACAGGGTTTCATGGCTACACCTTC | CATSRDPTGFHGYTF | TRBV15 | - | TRBD1 | TRBJ1-2
TGCAGCGTCCCGGAGGGAAACACCATATATTTT | CSVPEGNTIYF | TRBV29-1 | - | - | TRBJ1-3
TGTGCCAGCAGTTACTCTGGAACAGGGGGCTTTGGCTACACCTTC | CASSYSGTGGFGYTF | TRBV6-5 | once | TRBD1 | TRBJ1-2
TGTGCCAGCAGCGTAGTCAGCGGACAAGAGACCCAGTACTTC | CASSVVSGQETQYF | TRBV9 | - | - | TRBJ2-5
TGTGCCAGCTCACCACTAGGCAGGGGAGAGACCCAGTACTTC | CASSPLGRGETQYF | TRBV18 | - | - | TRBJ2-5
TGTGCCAGCAGTTTCTTAGGGGGCCTAGGGAATTCACCCCTCCACTTT | CASSFLGGLGNSPLHF | TRBV27 | once | TRBD1 | TRBJ1-6
TGCGCCAGCAGCCCAGTGGGCTCATATGGCTACACCTTC | CASSPVGSYGYTF | TRBV5-1 | - | - | TRBJ1-2
TGTGCCACCAGCAGAGATGTCTCAGCGGGGGCAAAGAACACCGGGGAGCTGTTTTTT | CATSRDVSAGAKNTGELFF | TRBV15 | - | TRBD2 | TRBJ2-2
TGTGCCAGCAGTTCCGCCGGGACAGGGAGTGAAAAACTGTTTTTT | CASSSAGTGSEKLFF | TRBV27 | - | TRBD1 | TRBJ1-4
TGTGCCAGCAGCCCGACAGGGGAGACGGGCTACACCTTC | CASSPTGETGYTF | TRBV7-9 | - | TRBD1 | TRBJ1-2
TGTGCCAGCCATAACAGGGGGAATCAGCCCCAGCATTTT | CASHNRGNQPQHF | TRBV19 | - | TRBD1 | TRBJ1-5
TGTGCCAGCAGCTACAAGACTCATGATGAAAAACTGTTTTTT | CASSYKTHDEKLFF | TRBV11-2 | - | - | TRBJ1-4
TGTGCCAGCAGTAGAGGACAAAGCTCCTACGAGCAGTACTTC | CASSRGQSSYEQYF | TRBV27 | - | - | TRBJ2-7
TGTGCCAGCAGCTTCATCCGGGAAGGAAACACCATATATTTT | CASSFIREGNTIYF | TRBV7-9 | - | - | TRBJ1-3
TGTGCCAGCAGCGCCCTTATAGCGGGGGGCGAAGAGACCCAGTACTTC | CASSALIAGGEETQYF | TRBV7-9 | - | TRBD2 | TRBJ2-5
TGTGCCAGCAGCTCCGCGGGACTAGCGGGGGGAAATGAGCAGTTCTTC | CASSSAGLAGGNEQFF | TRBV5-4 | - | TRBD2 | TRBJ2-1
TGTGCCAGCAGCTACTCGCGTTCACCGGGGTTTTCTTACCACGAGCAGTACTTC | CASSYSRSPGFSYHEQYF | TRBV28 | - | - | TRBJ2-7
TGCGCCAGCAGCAACAGGGACCGGGACGAGCAGTTCTTC | CASSNRDRDEQFF | TRBV5-1 | - | - | TRBJ2-1
TGTGCCAGCTCACTCAACTCGAGCCCGGGCACTGAAGCTTTCTTT | CASSLNSSPGTEAFF | TRBV18 | - | - | TRBJ1-1
TGTGCCAGCAGTTTATCTTGGCAGACTGAAGCTTTCTTT | CASSLSWQTEAFF | TRBV12-3/TRBV12-4 | few | - | TRBJ1-1
TGTGCCAGCAGCCCCCTATTCGGGACAGGGAACACCGGGGAGCTGTTTTTT | CASSPLFGTGNTGELFF | TRBV3-1/TRBV3-2 | - | TRBD1 | TRBJ2-2
TGTGCCAGCAGCTTGGTGCGAGGCACAGATACGCAGTATTTT | CASSLVRGTDTQYF | TRBV5-6 | - | - | TRBJ2-3
TGTGCCAGCAGCCATACTATGGAGCCCAACTATGGCTACACCTTC | CASSHTMEPNYGYTF | TRBV5-4 | - | - | TRBJ1-2
TGTGCCAGCAGCCGGGGGCCGAACACCGGGGAGCTGTTTTTT | CASSRGPNTGELFF | TRBV6-2/TRBV6-3 | - | - | TRBJ2-2
TGTGCCAGCAGCCAAGATCTCGCGGGGTCACAAGAGACCCAGTACTTC | CASSQDLAGSQETQYF | TRBV3-1/TRBV3-2 | once | - | TRBJ2-5
TGTGCCAGCAGCTTATTTGCAGGGGCGATGGCCGGGGAGCTGTTTTTT | CASSLFAGAMAGELFF | TRBV7-6 | - | - | TRBJ2-2
TGTGCCAGCGAAGCGGGTCTTAGCAATCAGCCCCAGCATTTT | CASEAGLSNQPQHF | TRBV19 | few | - | TRBJ1-5
TGTGCCAGCAGCTTAGGACTAGCCCACAATGAGCAGTTCTTC | CASSLGLAHNEQFF | TRBV11-3 | - | TRBD2 | TRBJ2-1
TGTGCCAGCACCGCCGGACAGGGGAAAGGAAACACCATATATTTT | CASTAGQGKGNTIYF | TRBV2 | - | TRBD1 | TRBJ1-3
TGTGCCAGCAGTGTTCGAAGGACTAGCGGGAGAGATGGGAATGAGCAGTTCTTC | CASSVRRTSGRDGNEQFF | TRBV6-1 | - | TRBD2 | TRBJ2-1
TGTGCCAGCACGGACTCTCCTAGCACAGATACGCAGTATTTT | CASTDSPSTDTQYF | TRBV2 | - | - | TRBJ2-3
TGTGCCAGCAGTGACAGGGGCCAGCCCCAGCATTTT | CASSDRGQPQHF | TRBV2 | - | - | TRBJ1-5
TGTGCAAGTCGCCCCCAGGGAGGTAGAAAGCCCCAGCATTTT | CASRPQGGRKPQHF | TRBV12-2 | once | - | TRBJ1-5
TGTGCCACCAGTGACCCCTGGACTAGCGGGGGGGTAGATACGCAGTATTTT | CATSDPWTSGGVDTQYF | TRBV24-1 | - | TRBD2 | TRBJ2-3
TGTGCCAGCAGCCGGGGAGTAAGTAATTCACCCCTCCACTTT | CASSRGVSNSPLHF | TRBV5-6 | - | - | TRBJ1-6
TGCGCCAGCAGCCCCTGGACAGGCCCAACCAACTATGGCTACACCTTC | CASSPWTGPTNYGYTF | TRBV5-1 | - | TRBD1 | TRBJ1-2
TGCGCCAGCAGTGAGTCAGGGGAGGGGTATTCACCCCTCCACTTT | CASSESGEGYSPLHF | TRBV10-2 | - | - | TRBJ1-6
TGTGCCAGTAGTATTTCCAGGGGGAGTACTAACTATGGCTACACCTTC | CASSISRGSTNYGYTF | TRBV19 | - | TRBD1 | TRBJ1-2
TGTGCCATAGGGGAGGGTTACGAGCAGTACTTC | CAIGEGYEQYF | TRBV10-3 | - | TRBD2 | TRBJ2-7
TGTGCCAGCTCACCGGGACAGGGGGCTTCCGGGGAGCTGTTTTTT | CASSPGQGASGELFF | TRBV18 | - | TRBD1 | TRBJ2-2
TGTGCCAGCAGCCGCCACAGGGACACTAATGAAAAACTGTTTTTT | CASSRHRDTNEKLFF | TRBV6-5 | - | - | TRBJ1-4